Listed below are T cell receptor beta chains from one sample, sequenced in a study of beta chain features in type 1 diabetes. Sequencing used immunoSEQ multiplex PCR; TCRdb keeps in-frame clones, though not all of them. The top ten hold 0.65% to 0.9% of the sample, which has about 150,000 clones, about 10% seen once. The sample taken for sequencing was central memory CD4+ T cells from blood. The receptors come from a woman aged 25 to 45 with type 1 diabetes. Both conserved end residues are part of each CDR3. The D gene is left open where the match is weak. Clone sizes are given selectively: once, few, many, or a class where the clone is expanded.

>NA|TRBV7-9|few|TRBJ1-1
TGTGCCAGCAGCTTAAAGAGTGACTTCGCTGAAGCTTTCTTT
CASSLKSDFAEAFF
>TRBD2|TRBV2|once|TRBJ2-1
TGTGCCCTTACTAGCGGGAGCCGCTCCTACAATGAGCAGTTCTTC
CALTSGSRSYNEQFF
>TRBD2|TRBV5-1|NA|TRBJ2-7
TGCGCCAGCAGCTTGGCCCTAGCGGGAGACGAGCAGTACTTC
CASSLALAGDEQYF
>NA|TRBV29-1|few|TRBJ1-2
TGCAGCTTCAGATTCGCCCAGCGGGATGGCTACACCTTC
CSFRFAQRDGYTF
>NA|TRBV6-5|few|TRBJ2-1
TGTGCCAGCAGTTACACAGCGGCGGCTAACAATGAGCAGTTCTTC
CASSYTAAANNEQFF
>NA|TRBV28|few|TRBJ1-1
TGTGCCAGCAGTTTTATGGGGCGACAGAAGAACACTGAAGCTTTCTTT
CASSFMGRQKNTEAFF
>TRBD1|TRBV7-2|NA|TRBJ2-3
TGTGCCAGCAGCCCGTGGACAGGGAGCACAGATACGCAGTATTTT
CASSPWTGSTDTQYF
>NA|TRBV19|few|TRBJ1-2
TGTGCCAGTAGTATTACAAGACAGAGGAACTATGGCTACACCTTC
CASSITRQRNYGYTF
>NA|TRBV29-1|few|TRBJ1-4
TGCAGCGTCGGGTGGACTAATGAAAAACTGTTTTTT
CSVGWTNEKLFF
>TRBD2|TRBV5-6|few|TRBJ2-5
TGTGCCAGCAGCTTTGGTTGGCTAGCGGGAGTTGAGACCCAGTACTTC
CASSFGWLAGVETQYF
>TRBD1|TRBV11-1|NA|TRBJ2-6
TGTGCCAGCAGCTCCCCCCGGGACAGGGGTGCCAGAGGGGCCAACGTCCTGACTTTC
CASSSPRDRGARGANVLTF
>TRBD2|TRBV27|NA|TRBJ2-7
TGTGCCAGCAGTAATGCCGGGACTAGCGGAGTTTACGAGCAGTACTTC
CASSNAGTSGVYEQYF
>NA|TRBV18|few|TRBJ2-3
TGTGCCAGCTCACCAGGTATTGACAGTAGCACAGATACGCAGTATTTT
CASSPGIDSSTDTQYF
>TRBD2|TRBV6-1|few|TRBJ2-1
TGTGCCAGCAGTGAAGAGATCGGACTAGCACCGTTCTTC
CASSEEIGLAPFF
>NA|TRBV29-1|NA|TRBJ2-6
TGCAGCGTAGACGGGGTATCGGGGGCCAACGTCCTGACTTTC
CSVDGVSGANVLTF
>TRBD2|TRBV15|NA|TRBJ2-1
TGTGCCACCAGCAAGCTCAGCGGGAGTAGGAATGAGCAGTTCTTC
CATSKLSGSRNEQFF
>NA|TRBV4-2|NA|TRBJ2-1
TGTGCCAGCAGCCATAAGGTACAGGGATACTCCTACAATGAGCAGTTCTTC
CASSHKVQGYSYNEQFF
>NA|TRBV9|few|TRBJ1-1
TGTGCCAGCAGCCCTCAATTCAGCGAGTTGGATGCTCCAGCTTTCTTT
CASSPQFSELDAPAFF
>TRBD1|TRBV7-8|few|TRBJ2-1
TGTGCCAGCAGCGAGCAGGGACAGGGGGTGTATTTCTTC
CASSEQGQGVYFF
>TRBD2|TRBV28|NA|TRBJ2-6
TGTGCCAGCAATCCCGGGGGGGGCGGGGCCAACGTCCTGACTTTC
CASNPGGGGANVLTF
>NA|TRBV5-4|few|TRBJ1-1
TGTGCCAGCAGCTTGGAGGTACAGGACACTGAAGCTTTCTTT
CASSLEVQDTEAFF
>NA|TRBV19|NA|TRBJ1-2
TGTGCCAGTACCACAGCCGTTAACTATGGCTACACCTTC
CASTTAVNYGYTF
>NA|TRBV7-2|few|TRBJ2-7
TGTGCCAGCACGGGATTCGGCGAGCAGTACTTC
CASTGFGEQYF
>NA|TRBV28|few|TRBJ2-2
TGTGCCAGCAGGGCATCGTCCACCGGGGAGCTGTTTTTT
CASRASSTGELFF
>NA|TRBV30|NA|TRBJ1-1
TGTGCCTGGAGTGCGCAGGGTCGGGCTTTCTTT
CAWSAQGRAFF
>TRBD2|TRBV6-1|few|TRBJ2-1
TGTGCCAGCACTCCTAGCGGGAGGGCCTACAATGAGCAGTTCTTC
CASTPSGRAYNEQFF
>NA|TRBV20-1|NA|TRBJ1-2
TGCAGTGCCCCCAGGATTTATGGCTACACCTTC
CSAPRIYGYTF
>TRBD1|TRBV11-2|few|TRBJ2-7
TGTGCCAGCAGCCTTGGGACAGGGGGCATTTCCTACGAGCAGTACTTC
CASSLGTGGISYEQYF
>NA|TRBV5-1|NA|TRBJ1-4
TGCGCCAGCACCAGACAGGATACTAATGAAAAACTGTTTTTT
CASTRQDTNEKLFF
>TRBD1|TRBV18|few|TRBJ1-2
TGTGCCAGCTCACCCCGAGGGGGCGATGGCTACACCTTC
CASSPRGGDGYTF
>NA|TRBV28|NA|TRBJ2-3
TGTGCCAGCAGTTTATCCCCTTTGGGAGTTTCTACAGATACGCAGTATTTT
CASSLSPLGVSTDTQYF
>NA|TRBV4-2|few|TRBJ2-3
TGTGCCAGCAGCCAAGTCAGGCAGCAGGCAGATACGCAGTATTTT
CASSQVRQQADTQYF
>NA|TRBV5-1|few|TRBJ2-7
TGCGCCAGCAGCTTGGGATATGAGCGCGAGCAGTACTTC
CASSLGYEREQYF
>TRBD2|TRBV7-3|NA|TRBJ2-3
TGTGCCAGCAGCTTCGCGGGGGGAAGCACAGATACGCAGTATTTT
CASSFAGGSTDTQYF
>TRBD1|TRBV9|few|TRBJ1-5
TGTGCCAGCAGCCGCGGGCAGGGGGCTGATCAGCCCCAGCATTTT
CASSRGQGADQPQHF
>TRBD2|TRBV7-2|NA|TRBJ2-1
TGTGCCAGCAGCCCTGCTAGCGGGAGATACAATGAGCAGTTCTTC
CASSPASGRYNEQFF
>NA|TRBV7-2|NA|TRBJ2-7
TGTGCCAGCAGCCAAGGACCAGGGTCTACCTACGAGCAGTACTTC
CASSQGPGSTYEQYF
>NA|TRBV9|NA|TRBJ1-5
TGTGCCAGCAGCGTAGCTGAGGGCTTTGGCAATCAGCCCCAGCATTTT
CASSVAEGFGNQPQHF
>TRBD1|TRBV5-1|NA|TRBJ1-4
TGCGCCAGCACCCCGACAGGGGCTAATGAAAAACTGTTTTTT
CASTPTGANEKLFF
>NA|TRBV7-3|few|TRBJ2-3
TGTGCCAGCAGCCCCGGGACTGGTAGCACAGATACGCAGTATTTT
CASSPGTGSTDTQYF
>NA|TRBV12-5|few|TRBJ1-1
TGTGCTAGTGGTTTGTTGGGACACCCCACTGAAGCTTTCTTT
CASGLLGHPTEAFF
>NA|TRBV29-1|NA|TRBJ2-1
TGCAGCGTTGAGGCCTACAGGGATGAGCAGTTCTTC
CSVEAYRDEQFF
>NA|TRBV10-3|NA|TRBJ2-7
TGTGCCATCGTAGGCGAGGTTTCCTACGAGCAGTACTTC
CAIVGEVSYEQYF
>NA|TRBV2|NA|TRBJ2-4
TGTGCCAGCAGGTCGACAGTAGCCAAAAACATTCAGTACTTC
CASRSTVAKNIQYF
>TRBD1|TRBV10-3|NA|TRBJ1-2
TGTGCCATCAGTGGTCAGGGGGAAGGTGGCTACACCTTC
CAISGQGEGGYTF
>NA|TRBV18|NA|TRBJ1-1
TGTGCCAGCTCACCGCGGTACACTGAAGCTTTCTTT
CASSPRYTEAFF
>NA|TRBV7-7|few|TRBJ2-1
TGTGCTAGCAGCGCGGACTATTTGAATGAGCAGTTCTTC
CASSADYLNEQFF
>TRBD2|TRBV7-9|NA|TRBJ2-3
TGTGCCAGCAGCTCCGGGGGGGGAGAGGGAGATACGCAGTATTTT
CASSSGGGEGDTQYF
>NA|TRBV5-5|NA|TRBJ2-1
TGTGCCAGTCGGGTCCTCTCCTCCTACAATGAGCAGTTCTTC
CASRVLSSYNEQFF
>TRBD2|TRBV7-2|NA|TRBJ2-7
TGTGCCAGCAGACCCTCGGCTGGGGCGGGAGGGCAGGGCGAGCAGTACTTC
CASRPSAGAGGQGEQYF
>TRBD1|TRBV11-3|NA|TRBJ1-2
TGTGCCAGCAGCGCGAGGGACAGACCTAACTATGGCTACACCTTC
CASSARDRPNYGYTF